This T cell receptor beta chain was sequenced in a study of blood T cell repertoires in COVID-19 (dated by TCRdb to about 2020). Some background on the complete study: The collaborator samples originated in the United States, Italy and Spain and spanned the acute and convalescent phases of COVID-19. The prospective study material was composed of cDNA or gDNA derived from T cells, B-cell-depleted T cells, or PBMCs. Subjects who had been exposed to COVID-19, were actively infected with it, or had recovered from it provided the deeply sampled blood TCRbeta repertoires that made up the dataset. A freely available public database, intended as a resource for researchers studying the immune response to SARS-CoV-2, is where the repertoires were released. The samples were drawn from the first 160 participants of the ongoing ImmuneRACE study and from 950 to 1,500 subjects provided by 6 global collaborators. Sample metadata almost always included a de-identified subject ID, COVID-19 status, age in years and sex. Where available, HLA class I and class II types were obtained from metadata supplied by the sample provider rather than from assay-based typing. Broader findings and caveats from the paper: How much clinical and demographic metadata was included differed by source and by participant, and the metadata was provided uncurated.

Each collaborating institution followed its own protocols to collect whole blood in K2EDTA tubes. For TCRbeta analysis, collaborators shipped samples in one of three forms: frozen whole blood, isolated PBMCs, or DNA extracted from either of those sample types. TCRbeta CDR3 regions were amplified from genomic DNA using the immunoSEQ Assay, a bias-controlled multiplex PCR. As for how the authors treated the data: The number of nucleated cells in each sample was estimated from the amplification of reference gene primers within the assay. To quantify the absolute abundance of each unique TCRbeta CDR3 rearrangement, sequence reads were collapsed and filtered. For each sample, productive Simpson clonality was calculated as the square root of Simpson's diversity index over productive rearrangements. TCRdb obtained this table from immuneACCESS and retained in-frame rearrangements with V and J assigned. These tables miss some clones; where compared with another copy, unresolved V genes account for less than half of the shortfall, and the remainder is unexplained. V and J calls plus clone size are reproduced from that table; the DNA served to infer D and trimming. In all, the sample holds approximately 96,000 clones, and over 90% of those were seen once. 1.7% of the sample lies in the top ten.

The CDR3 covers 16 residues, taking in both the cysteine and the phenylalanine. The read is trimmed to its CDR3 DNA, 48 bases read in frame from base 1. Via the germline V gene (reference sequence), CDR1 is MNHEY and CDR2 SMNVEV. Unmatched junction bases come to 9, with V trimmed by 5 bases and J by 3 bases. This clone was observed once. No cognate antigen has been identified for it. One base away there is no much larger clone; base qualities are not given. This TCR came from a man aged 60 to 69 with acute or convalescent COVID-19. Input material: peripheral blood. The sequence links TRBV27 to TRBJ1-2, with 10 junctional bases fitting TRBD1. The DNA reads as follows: TGTGCCAGCAGTCCTATACCGGGACAGGGGCACTATGGCTACACCTTC. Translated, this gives CASSPIPGQGHYGYTF.